The T cell receptor beta chain described here comes from a study of blood T cell repertoires in COVID-19. For the study at large: The study drew acute and convalescent COVID-19 samples from the United States, Italy and Spain. Sample material is recorded as cDNA or gDNA derived from T cells, B-cell-depleted T cells, or PBMCs.

This clone was seen once. CDR1 is MDHEN, CDR2 SYDVKM, per germline. The CDR3 has 14 amino acids. J was trimmed by 7 bases and V by 6 bases; bases with no gene match: 8. Under the authors' procedure: Estimates of nucleated cell counts were drawn from the amplification of reference gene primers. The data were produced by immunoSEQ multiplex PCR, yet TCRdb's version contains in-frame clones alone and is incomplete. That table is the source of V, J and clone size, and D and trimming were worked out from the DNA. This table holds hundreds of thousands of clones, approximately 90% found once. This rearrangement joins TRBV28 to TRBJ1-2, with TRBD1 identical over 10 bases. This receptor was taken from a woman between 50 and 59 years old who had recovered from COVID-19. The sample taken for sequencing was peripheral blood. DNA for the CDR3: TGTGCCAGCAGCTCTGACAGGGGGCAGAGTGGCTACACCTTC. It specifies CASSSDRGQSGYTF.